Detailed here is one T cell receptor beta chain. Profiling relied on immunoSEQ multiplex PCR, and the TCRdb table lists in-frame clones only, not all of them. The table lists over 150,000 clones, 80% to 90% of them singletons. This sample is part of a study of cytomegalovirus exposure and HLA in healthy donors. The CDR3 is made up of 17 amino acids. V gave up 2 bases and J gave up 6 bases, with 21 bases separating them. Germline CDR1 is SGHTA and CDR2 is FQGNSA. This TCR was recovered from a man between 18 and 35 years old in good health and CMV-seropositive. Input material: PBMCs. The chain uses TRBV7-2 and TRBJ2-3, with D possibly matching TRBD2 (5 bases). The chain's CDR3 is CASSLIATSGVADTQYF. In nucleotides, the CDR3 is TGTGCCAGCAGCTTAATCGCTACCAGCGGCGTTGCCGATACGCAGTATTTT.